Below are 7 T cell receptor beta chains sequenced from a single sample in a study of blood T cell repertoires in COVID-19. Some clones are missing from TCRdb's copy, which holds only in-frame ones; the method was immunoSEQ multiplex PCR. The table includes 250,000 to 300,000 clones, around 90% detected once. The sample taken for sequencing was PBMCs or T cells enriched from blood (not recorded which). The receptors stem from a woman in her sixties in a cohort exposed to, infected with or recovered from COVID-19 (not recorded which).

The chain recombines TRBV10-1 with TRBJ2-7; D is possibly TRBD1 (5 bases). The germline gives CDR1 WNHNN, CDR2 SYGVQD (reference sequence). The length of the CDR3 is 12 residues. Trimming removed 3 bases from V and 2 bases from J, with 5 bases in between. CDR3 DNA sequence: TGCGCCAGCAGTGACAGGGCCTACGAGCAGTACTTC. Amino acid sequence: CASSDRAYEQYF.

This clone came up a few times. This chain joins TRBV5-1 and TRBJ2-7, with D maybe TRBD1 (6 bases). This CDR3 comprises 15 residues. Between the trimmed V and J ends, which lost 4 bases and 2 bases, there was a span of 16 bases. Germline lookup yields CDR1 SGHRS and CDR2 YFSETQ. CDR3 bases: TGCGCCAGCAGCCGGGACAACCGGTTCGCCTACGAGCAGTACTTC. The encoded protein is CASSRDNRFAYEQYF. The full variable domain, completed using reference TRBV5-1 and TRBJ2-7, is KAGVTQTPRYLIKTRGQQVTLSCSPISGHRSVSWYQQTPGQGLQFLFEYFSETQRNKGNFPGRFSGRQFSNSRSEMNVSTLELGDSALYLCASSRDNRFAYEQYFGPGTRLTVT.

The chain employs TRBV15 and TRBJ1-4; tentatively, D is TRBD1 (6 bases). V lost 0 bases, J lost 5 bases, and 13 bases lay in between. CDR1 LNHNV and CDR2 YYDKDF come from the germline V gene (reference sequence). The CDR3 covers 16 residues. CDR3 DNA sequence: TGTGCCACCAGCAGAGATGCGGGCCAGGGGAATGAAAAACTGTTTTTT. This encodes CATSRDAGQGNEKLFF.

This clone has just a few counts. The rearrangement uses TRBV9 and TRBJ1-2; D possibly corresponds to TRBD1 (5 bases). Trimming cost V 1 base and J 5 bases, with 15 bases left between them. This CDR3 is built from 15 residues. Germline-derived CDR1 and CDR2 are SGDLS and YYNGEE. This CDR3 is CASSVSPTDQYGYTF. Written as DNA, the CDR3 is TGTGCCAGCAGCGTATCCCCGACAGACCAATATGGCTACACCTTC.

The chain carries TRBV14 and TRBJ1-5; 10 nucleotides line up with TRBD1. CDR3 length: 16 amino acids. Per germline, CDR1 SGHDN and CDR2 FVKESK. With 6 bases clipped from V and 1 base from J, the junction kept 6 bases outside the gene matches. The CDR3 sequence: CASRQTGQGSNQPQHF. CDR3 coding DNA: TGTGCCAGCAGACAAACGGGACAGGGGAGCAATCAGCCCCAGCATTTT.

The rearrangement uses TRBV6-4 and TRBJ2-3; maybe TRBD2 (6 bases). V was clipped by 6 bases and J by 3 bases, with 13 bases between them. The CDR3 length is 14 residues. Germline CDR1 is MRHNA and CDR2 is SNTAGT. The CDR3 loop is CASSGGAGTDTQYF. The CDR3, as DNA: TGTGCCAGCAGCGGCGGCGCGGGGACAGATACGCAGTATTTT.

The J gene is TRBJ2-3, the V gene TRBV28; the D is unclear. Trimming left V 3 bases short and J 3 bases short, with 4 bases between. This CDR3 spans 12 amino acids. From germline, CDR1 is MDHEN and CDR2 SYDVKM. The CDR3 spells CASSFQTDTQYF. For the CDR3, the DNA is TGTGCCAGCAGTTTTCAAACAGATACGCAGTATTTT.